These 31 T cell receptor beta chains came from one sample sequenced in a study of T cell responses to AZD1222 COVID-19 vaccine. Using immunoSEQ multiplex PCR, the repertoire was profiled, and TCRdb retains in-frame clones only, with some absent. The profile shows 200,000 to 250,000 clones, under 95% of them singletons. The specimen was peripheral blood, collected on day 0 of MenACWY control vaccination. All receptors come from an adult in good health.

This chain uses TRBV4-1 with TRBJ1-2, with 7 bases matching TRBD1. Germline-derived CDR1 and CDR2 are MGHRA and YSYEKL. The J segment lost 2 bases and the V segment lost 4 bases, leaving 10 bases of the junction unmatched. This CDR3 is built from 16 residues. The CDR3 reads CASSPRRQGSNYGYTF. The CDR3 DNA reads as TGCGCCAGCAGCCCTCGGAGACAGGGTTCCAACTATGGCTACACCTTC.

The J gene is TRBJ1-5, the V gene TRBV6-6; 10 nucleotides match TRBD1. Germline loops: CDR1 MNHNY, CDR2 SVGAGI (reference sequence). The junction had 9 bases not matched to a gene; V was cut back by 5 bases and J by 2 bases. The CDR3 length is 17 residues. For the CDR3, the DNA is TGTGCCAGCAGTCCCTATCTTGGACAGGGGGGCAATCAGCCCCAGCATTTT. Translating it yields CASSPYLGQGGNQPQHF.

This clone came up once. The J gene is TRBJ1-1, the V gene TRBV5-1; tentatively, D is TRBD1 (5 bases). The CDR3 is made up of 16 amino acids. V was clipped by 3 bases and J by 4 bases, with 19 bases between them. Germline V gives CDR1 SGHRS, CDR2 YFSETQ. The CDR3 spells CASSSSPGGWGTEAFF. The CDR3, as DNA: TGCGCCAGCAGCTCCTCCCCTGGGGGTTGGGGCACTGAAGCTTTCTTT.

The chain carries TRBV5-1 and TRBJ1-3; a weak D match, TRBD1 (6 bases). The length of the CDR3 is 15 residues. Germline V gene lookup returns CDR1 SGHRS and CDR2 YFSETQ. Trimming stripped 2 bases from V and 2 bases from J, with 11 bases between. The CDR3: CASSLQGSAGNTIYF. The DNA of the CDR3 is TGCGCCAGCAGCTTACAGGGATCTGCTGGAAACACCATATATTTT. Full variable domain (remainder filled in from reference TRBV5-1 and TRBJ1-3): KAGVTQTPRYLIKTRGQQVTLSCSPISGHRSVSWYQQTPGQGLQFLFEYFSETQRNKGNFPGRFSGRQFSNSRSEMNVSTLELGDSALYLCASSLQGSAGNTIYFGEGSWLTVV.

The gene calls are TRBV18 and TRBJ2-1; D call uncertain. The germline V and J ends were trimmed by 2 bases and 3 bases, with 8 bases remaining between them. This CDR3 is 14 amino acids long. CDR1 KGHSH and CDR2 LQKENI come from the germline V gene. The CDR3 reads CASSPYLGYNEQFF. The DNA of the CDR3 is TGTGCCAGCTCACCATATCTGGGCTACAATGAGCAGTTCTTC.

The chain is built from TRBV3-1 (or the pseudogene TRBV3-2) and TRBJ1-6; D unresolved. The V end was cut by 4 bases, the J end by 6 bases, with 10 bases between. The V gene's germline CDR1 is LGHDT and CDR2 YNNKEL (reference sequence). This CDR3 has 14 amino acids. The CDR3 region is CASSLISANSPLHF. Here the CDR3 DNA reads TGTGCCAGCAGCCTAATCAGTGCTAATTCACCCCTCCACTTT.

J is TRBJ2-7 and V is TRBV19; a possible D gene is TRBD1 (5 bases). The germline V gene has CDR1 LNHDA and CDR2 SQIVND (reference sequence). The CDR3 consists of 12 residues. V was cut by 6 bases and J by 6 bases, with 12 bases left in between. CDR3 nucleotides: TGTGCCAGTAGCCAGGACAAATTCGAGCAGTACTTC. Protein: CASSQDKFEQYF.

The V and J genes are TRBV7-3 and TRBJ1-1; D is unresolved. In germline, CDR1 is SGHTA, CDR2 FQGTGA. CDR3 length equals 14 residues. Trimming took off 0 bases at V and 4 bases at J, with 9 bases between the two ends. The CDR3 protein is CASSLTGFGTEAFF. The CDR3 coding sequence is TGTGCCAGCAGCTTAACAGGGTTCGGCACTGAAGCTTTCTTT.

J is TRBJ2-7 and V is TRBV7-2; D is unclear. V lost 0 bases and J 3 bases, leaving 3 bases between the germline ends. Looked up from germline, CDR1 is SGHTA and CDR2 is FQGNSA. The CDR3 extends over 12 amino acids. The CDR3 DNA is TGTGCCAGCAGCTTAGCCCTCTACGAGCAGTACTTC. Translated: CASSLALYEQYF.

V is TRBV6-4 and J is TRBJ1-2; D ambiguous. The CDR3 is made up of 15 amino acids. Trimming removed 0 bases from V and 8 bases from J, with 16 bases in between. In germline, CDR1 is MRHNA, CDR2 SNTAGT. CDR3 sequence reads: CASSDSSASGRGYTF. CDR3 coding DNA: TGTGCCAGCAGTGACTCGTCCGCATCCGGACGCGGCTACACCTTC.

J is TRBJ2-3 and V is TRBV9; a possible D gene is TRBD2 (5 bases). Germline loops: CDR1 SGDLS, CDR2 YYNGEE. V was shortened by 3 bases and J by 0 bases, with 11 bases between the two germline ends. The CDR3 sequence is 15 residues long. CDR3 residues: CASSARTGSTDTQYF. The CDR3 DNA reads as TGTGCCAGCAGCGCCCGGACTGGTAGCACAGATACGCAGTATTTT.

The chain carries TRBV2 and TRBJ1-5; 9 bases are shared with TRBD1. The CDR3 is made up of 14 amino acids. Germline CDR1 reads SNHLY; CDR2 reads FYNNEI. J was trimmed by 7 bases and V by 4 bases; bases with no gene match: 5. CDR3 protein: CASSGDRAAQPQHF. The CDR3 DNA reads TGTGCCAGCAGTGGGGACAGGGCAGCACAGCCCCAGCATTTT.

The chain recombines TRBV27 with TRBJ2-1, with a possible D match to TRBD1 (5 bases). Germline V gene sequence: CDR1 MNHEY, CDR2 SMNVEV (reference sequence). V shed 2 bases and J shed 6 bases, with 11 bases lying between them. This CDR3 is 14 amino acids long. The CDR3 sequence: CASSLIGQFNEQFF. Here the CDR3 DNA reads TGTGCCAGCAGTTTAATAGGACAATTCAATGAGCAGTTCTTC.

The V gene is TRBV9, the J gene TRBJ2-5, with 14 bases fitting TRBD2. The length of the CDR3 is 16 residues. The V and J ends lost 4 bases and 5 bases, in that order; junction bases with no gene match: 7. Germline V gene sequence: CDR1 SGDLS, CDR2 YYNGEE. The CDR3 nucleotides are TGTGCCAGCAGCCGAGGGACTAGCGGGGGTCTGGAGACCCAGTACTTC. This translates into CASSRGTSGGLETQYF.

The chain links TRBV3-1 (or the pseudogene TRBV3-2) to TRBJ2-7; D remains unclear. The CDR3 is 13 amino acids. Between the trimmed V and J ends, which lost 3 bases and 3 bases, there was a span of 9 bases. Germline loops: CDR1 LGHDT, CDR2 YNNKEL (reference sequence). The CDR3 sequence is CASSQKSNYEQYF. CDR3 in DNA: TGTGCCAGCAGCCAGAAGTCTAACTACGAGCAGTACTTC.

J is TRBJ1-1 and V is TRBV2; possible D gene TRBD1, 5 bases. With 4 bases removed from V and 11 bases from J, the gap between germline ends came to 20 bases. The CDR3 length is 14 residues. CDR1 SNHLY and CDR2 FYNNEI come from the germline V gene. For the CDR3, the DNA is TGTGCCAGCAGTGTGAGGGGAAGAGGCTCACGCGCTTTCTTT. This gives the protein CASSVRGRGSRAFF.

This chain links TRBV6-5 with TRBJ2-6; D gene ambiguous. The CDR3 loop spans 15 amino acids. Trimming took off 4 bases at V and 0 bases at J, with 7 bases between the two ends. Germline-derived CDR1 and CDR2 are MNHEY and SVGAGI. The CDR3 here is CASSSRLSGANVLTF. The CDR3 DNA reads as TGTGCCAGCAGTTCCCGTCTCTCTGGGGCCAACGTCCTGACTTTC.

V gene TRBV7-9 combines with J gene TRBJ2-2; the D is unclear. Germline loops: CDR1 SEHNR, CDR2 FQNEAQ (reference sequence). This CDR3 has 15 residues. The V and J ends lost 10 bases and 0 bases respectively, with 15 bases between them. The CDR3, as DNA: TGTGCCACGGCAAGGACGGTGGCGAACACCGGGGAGCTGTTTTTT. It is translated as CATARTVANTGELFF. Full variable domain (outside the CDR3, taken from reference TRBV7-9 and TRBJ2-2): DTGVSQNPRHKITKRGQNVTFRCDPISEHNRLYWYRQTLGQGPEFLTYFQNEAQLEKSRLLSDRFSAERPKGSFSTLEIQRTEQGDSAMYLCATARTVANTGELFFGEGSRLTVL.

The gene calls are TRBV28 and TRBJ2-2; 7 bases align to TRBD2. V lost 3 bases and J lost 4; bases outside the gene matches: 8. CDR1 and CDR2 from the germline V gene are MDHEN and SYDVKM. The CDR3 is made up of 16 amino acids. The DNA of the CDR3 is TGTGCCAGCAGTTTTTGGCGGATAGCGGGCACCGGGGAGCTGTTTTTT. Its translation: CASSFWRIAGTGELFF.

This chain uses TRBV2 with TRBJ1-1; possible D gene TRBD1, 5 bases. The germline V and J ends were trimmed by 7 bases and 0 bases, with 15 bases remaining between them. CDR3 length: 15 amino acids. Germline-derived CDR1 and CDR2 are SNHLY and FYNNEI. Written as DNA, the CDR3 is TGTGCCAGCACCCTCGGGACGGGGTTGAACACTGAAGCTTTCTTT. Translated, it gives CASTLGTGLNTEAFF.

The V call is TRBV7-6, the J call TRBJ1-1; 8 positions match TRBD1. Germline lookup yields CDR1 SGHVS and CDR2 FNYEAQ. With 5 bases clipped from V and 4 bases from J, the junction kept 15 bases outside the gene matches. This CDR3 contains 17 residues. The CDR3 coding sequence is TGTGCCAGCAGCCGGGCGGGGGCAACAGGGGGTGGCACTGAAGCTTTCTTT. It codes for CASSRAGATGGGTEAFF.

A single count supports this clone. The chain is built from TRBV6-6 and TRBJ1-5, with D unclear. V gave up 4 bases and J gave up 7 bases, with 17 bases separating them. Looked up from germline, CDR1 is MNHNY and CDR2 is SVGAGI (reference sequence). The CDR3 is made up of 15 amino acids. Written as DNA, the CDR3 is TGTGCCAGCAGTTTTGAGGCGGGCCCGGGGCAGCCCCAGCATTTT. This codes for CASSFEAGPGQPQHF.

This chain connects TRBV19 to TRBJ1-2; possible D gene TRBD1, 5 bases. V was cut by 5 bases and J by 0 bases, with 16 bases left in between. The V gene's germline CDR1 is LNHDA and CDR2 SQIVND (reference sequence). This CDR3 region has 16 residues. The CDR3 nucleotides are TGTGCCAGTAGTCCCGCAGGAGGGGCTTCTAACTATGGCTACACCTTC. Protein sequence: CASSPAGGASNYGYTF.

This chain uses TRBV18 with TRBJ1-4; no clear D gene. The CDR3 totals 14 residues. Germline values: CDR1 KGHSH, CDR2 LQKENI. V was trimmed by 4 bases and J by 5 bases, leaving 11 bases between them. The chain's CDR3 is CASSQNKGNEKLFF. CDR3 DNA: TGTGCCAGCTCACAAAATAAGGGAAATGAAAAACTGTTTTTT. The entire variable domain, with the rest obtained from reference TRBV18 and TRBJ1-4, is as follows: NAGVMQNPRHLVRRRGQEARLRCSPMKGHSHVYWYRQLPEEGLKFMVYLQKENIIDESGMPKERFSAEFPKEGPSILRIQQVVRGDSAAYFCASSQNKGNEKLFFGSGTQLSVL.

This rearrangement joins TRBV18 to TRBJ1-1; the D gene is possibly TRBD1 (5 bases). V shed 2 bases and J shed 0 bases, with 10 bases lying between them. CDR3 length: 15 amino acids. Germline values: CDR1 KGHSH, CDR2 LQKENI. CDR3 bases: TGTGCCAGCTCACCATTTGGGGCGGTGAACACTGAAGCTTTCTTT. This codes for CASSPFGAVNTEAFF.

The V gene is TRBV6-5, the J gene TRBJ1-2; D might be TRBD1 (5 bases). The CDR3 contains 15 residues. V was trimmed by 5 bases and J by 2 bases, leaving 15 bases between them. CDR1 and CDR2 from the germline V gene are MNHEY and SVGAGI. CDR3 sequence reads: CASSPYGQGNYGYTF. The CDR3 DNA reads TGTGCCAGCAGTCCGTACGGGCAGGGAAACTATGGCTACACCTTC.

The chain links TRBV27 to TRBJ1-1; possible D gene TRBD1, 6 bases. Deletions cut 0 bases from V and 2 bases from J, with 10 bases between. Germline values: CDR1 MNHEY, CDR2 SMNVEV (reference sequence). The CDR3 spans 15 residues. The DNA for the CDR3 is TGTGCCAGCAGTTTATCAGGGGGGGTAAACACTGAAGCTTTCTTT. This codes for CASSLSGGVNTEAFF.

The chain recombines TRBV7-2 with TRBJ1-2; the D is unclear. Per the germline V gene, CDR1 is SGHTA and CDR2 is FQGNSA. The CDR3 has 14 amino acids. V shed 1 base and J shed 5 bases, with 11 bases lying between them. CDR3 nucleotide sequence: TGTGCCAGCAGCTTAGAAAGGAAAGGGTATGGCTACACCTTC. It translates to CASSLERKGYGYTF.

The chain couples TRBV18 to TRBJ1-1; possible D gene TRBD1, 5 bases. V lost 6 bases and J 1 base, leaving 12 bases between the germline ends. The CDR3 consists of 14 residues. CDR1 is KGHSH, CDR2 LQKENI, per germline. CDR3 loop: CASSPNQGNTEAFF. CDR3 coding DNA: TGTGCCAGCTCGCCAAACCAGGGGAACACTGAAGCTTTCTTT.

The table lists this clone with a count of one. The rearrangement uses TRBV30 and TRBJ1-2; D not resolved. The CDR3 contains 13 residues. CDR1 and CDR2 (germline): GTSNPN, SVGIG (reference sequence). Trimming took off 0 bases at V and 8 bases at J, with 13 bases between the two ends. The CDR3 is CAWSVQGFGGYTF. CDR3 DNA sequence: TGTGCCTGGAGTGTACAAGGGTTTGGGGGCTACACCTTC.

The chain employs TRBV10-3 and TRBJ1-6; 7 bases align to TRBD1. The germline V gene has CDR1 ENHRY and CDR2 SYGVKD. This CDR3 region has 17 residues. The J segment lost 9 bases and the V segment lost 5 bases, leaving 16 bases of the junction unmatched. CDR3: CAISPSPRGQHSSPLHF. CDR3 nucleotides: TGTGCCATCAGTCCTAGCCCACGGGGACAGCATTCTTCACCCCTCCACTTT.